The clone carrying this T cell receptor beta chain was recorded once. Germline V gene sequence: CDR1 MGHRA, CDR2 YSYEKL. The germline V and J ends were trimmed by 3 bases and 5 bases, with 13 bases remaining between them. There are 14 residues in the CDR3. These data belong to a study of T cell changes during pregnancy in multiple sclerosis. The table came from immunoSEQ multiplex PCR; TCRdb's copy has only in-frame clones and leaves some out. This table holds tens of thousands of clones, about 90% found once. The chain combines TRBV4-1 with TRBJ2-5; D not certain. The receptor's source is a female donor with multiple sclerosis, enrolled in a pregnancy study. Sequences were derived from CD4+ T cells from peripheral blood mononuclear cells, sampled in the third trimester of pregnancy. In DNA, the CDR3 is TGCGCCAGCAGCCAGGCAGACTCGGTGGAGACCCAGTACTTC. Amino acid sequence: CASSQADSVETQYF.